These 23 T cell receptor beta chains were all obtained from the same sample, sequenced in a study of blood T cells in healthy people across ages. Using a J-beta primer mix together with a sample-barcoded 5' primer, a second PCR was run for roughly 6 to 11 cycles. TCRdb processed the 5' RACE reads anew with MiXCR; each CDR3 protein has one entry. This sample has hundreds of thousands of distinct CDR3 sequences, with roughly 25% found just once. These data also featured in a second study, about T cells of mothers and their children.

Sequenced material: blood. These receptors originate from a boy between 10 and 17 years old in good health.

J is TRBJ1-2 and V is TRBV5-1; possibly TRBD1 for D (6 bases). Looked up from germline, CDR1 is SGHRS and CDR2 is YFSETQ. This CDR3 comprises 13 residues. V gave up 2 bases and J gave up 8 bases, with 13 bases separating them. CDR3 in DNA: TGCGCCAGCAGCTTAGCAGACAGGAGGGGCTACACCTTC. This codes for CASSLADRRGYTF.

The chain employs TRBV2 and TRBJ1-3; 8 nucleotides agree with TRBD1. After removal of 7 bases from V and 11 bases from J, the junction contained 13 bases not matched to a gene. The CDR3 runs to 14 residues. Germline V gene sequence: CDR1 SNHLY, CDR2 FYNNEI. The CDR3 DNA reads as TGTGCCAGCACTTTCGGACAGGGAGTATACGCCATATATTTT. Protein: CASTFGQGVYAIYF.

The sample holds a few counts of this clonotype. The rearrangement joins TRBV6-5 to TRBJ1-5; 9 bases agree with TRBD1. Germline CDR1 reads MNHEY; CDR2 reads SVGAGI. The CDR3 runs to 15 residues. Trimming took 6 bases from V and 4 from J; bases not matched to a gene: 7. CDR3 coding DNA: TGTGCCAGCAGCCGAACAGGGGGCATAAATCAGCCCCAGCATTTT. Its translation is CASSRTGGINQPQHF.

A few counts support this clonotype. The chain has TRBV7-2 and TRBJ2-1; D could derive from TRBD1 or TRBD2 (5 bases each). The CDR3 length is 13 residues. CDR1 and CDR2 (germline): SGHTA, FQGNSA. The germline V and J ends were trimmed by 4 bases and 6 bases, with 10 bases remaining between them. The CDR3 reads CASSSGPFNEQFF. Written as DNA, the CDR3 is TGTGCCAGCAGCTCGGGACCATTCAATGAGCAGTTCTTC.

The rearrangement uses TRBV14 and TRBJ1-1; D might be TRBD1 (6 bases). The CDR3 is 15 residues long. Trimming took 2 bases from V and 4 from J, leaving 14 bases between them. The germline CDR1 and CDR2 sequences are SGHDN and FVKESK. The DNA for the CDR3 is TGTGCCAGCAGCCAATTTGGGGGCACGGTCACTGAAGCTTTCTTT. Translation gives CASSQFGGTVTEAFF.

The chain has TRBV4-1 and TRBJ2-3, with D unclear. This CDR3 has 14 amino acids. Germline CDR1 reads MGHRA; CDR2 reads YSYEKL. V was trimmed by 2 bases and J by 0 bases, leaving 6 bases between them. The CDR3, as DNA: TGCGCCAGCAGCCAATGGGTGAGCACAGATACGCAGTATTTT. Protein: CASSQWVSTDTQYF.

This clonotype was counted between two and nine times. The rearrangement joins TRBV15 to TRBJ2-5; a possible D gene is TRBD1 (6 bases). Deletions cut 7 bases from V and 1 base from J, with 10 bases between. The CDR3 extends over 13 amino acids. Germline assignment: CDR1 LNHNV and CDR2 YYDKDF (reference sequence). This CDR3 reads CATMGAIQETQYF. As DNA, the CDR3 is TGTGCCACCATGGGGGCCATCCAAGAGACCCAGTACTTC. The full variable domain, in which reference TRBV15 and TRBJ2-5 provide the parts outside the CDR3, is DAMVIQNPRYQVTQFGKPVTLSCSQTLNHNVMYWYQQKSSQAPKLLFHYYDKDFNNEADTPDNFQSRRPNTSFCFLDIRSPGLGDTAMYLCATMGAIQETQYFGPGTRLLVL.

This clonotype was found a few times. The gene calls are TRBV4-1 and TRBJ2-5; possibly TRBD2 for D (5 bases). Germline V gene data show CDR1 as MGHRA and CDR2 as YSYEKL. The CDR3 extends over 15 amino acids. The ends were cut back, 4 bases at V and 4 bases at J, with 16 bases in the middle. The CDR3 region is CASSRLGGGRETQYF. CDR3 DNA sequence: TGCGCCAGCAGCCGCCTAGGTGGAGGTCGAGAGACCCAGTACTTC.

The chain carries TRBV29-1 and TRBJ1-2; D perhaps matches TRBD1 (5 bases). V lost 6 bases, J lost 8 bases, and 13 bases lay in between. This CDR3 has 11 amino acids. Germline lookup yields CDR1 SQVTM and CDR2 ANQGSEA. The CDR3 protein is CSVPRGGGYTF. Written as DNA, the CDR3 is TGCAGCGTCCCCCGGGGGGGAGGCTACACCTTC.

The rearrangement links TRBV12-3 or TRBV12-4 to TRBJ2-7; D is ambiguous. Trimming left V 7 bases short and J 6 bases short, with 13 bases between. This CDR3 is 12 amino acids long. The CDR3 spells CASNPPKGEQYF. As DNA, the CDR3 is TGTGCCAGCAACCCTCCTAAAGGCGAGCAGTACTTC.

The DNA for the CDR3 is TGTGCCAGCAGTTTTTTGGGGGGAAGGAATGAAAAACTGTTTTTT. This sequence encodes CASSFLGGRNEKLFF. V and J are TRBV12-3 or TRBV12-4 and TRBJ1-4; possibly TRBD1 for D (5 bases). This CDR3 has 15 residues. V was shortened by 3 bases and J by 5 bases, with 13 bases between the two germline ends.

This sequence joins TRBV2 and TRBJ2-4; no clear D. V shed 8 bases and J shed 0 bases, with 11 bases lying between them. This CDR3 spans 14 amino acids. Germline V CDR1 and CDR2: SNHLY, FYNNEI. The CDR3 coding sequence is TGTGCCAGCGCCGCTAGGCTAGCCAAAAACATTCAGTACTTC. Residues: CASAARLAKNIQYF.

The rearrangement links TRBV6-6 to TRBJ1-3; TRBD1 matches at 7 bases. V shed 6 bases, J shed 0 bases, and the junction held 8 bases outside the gene matches. Germline CDR1 is MNHNY and CDR2 is SVGAGI (reference sequence). This CDR3 is built from 16 residues. CDR3 DNA: TGTGCCAGCAGGGACACGGGACAGTTCTCTGGAAACACCATATATTTT. Translating it yields CASRDTGQFSGNTIYF.

The V gene is TRBV7-2, the J gene TRBJ2-4, with D perhaps assigned TRBD1 or TRBD2 (5 bases each). Germline CDR1 and CDR2: SGHTA and FQGNSA. The V end lost 0 bases, the J end lost 2 bases, and 14 bases lay between the germline ends. This CDR3 has 17 amino acids. The CDR3 DNA reads TGTGCCAGCAGCTTAGCGTTGGTCAGGGACCCCAAAAACATTCAGTACTTC. Protein product: CASSLALVRDPKNIQYF.

The sample holds a few counts of this clonotype. The genes are TRBV28 and TRBJ2-1; TRBD2 agrees at 12 bases. CDR1 MDHEN and CDR2 SYDVKM come from the germline V gene. V was pared by 5 bases and J by 0 bases, with 14 bases of the junction left unmatched. This CDR3 has 20 amino acids. Here the CDR3 DNA reads TGTGCCAGCAGTCGCCCGGGACTAGCGGGCGATTATAGCTCCTACAATGAGCAGTTCTTC. This gives the protein CASSRPGLAGDYSSYNEQFF.

The chain employs TRBV24-1 and TRBJ2-2, with D possibly being TRBD1 (6 bases). The CDR3 has 15 residues. Germline assignment: CDR1 KGHDR and CDR2 SFDVKD. The ends were cut back, 3 bases at V and 0 bases at J, with 7 bases in the middle. The CDR3 protein is CATSDHRANTGELFF. As DNA, the CDR3 is TGTGCCACCAGTGATCACAGGGCGAACACCGGGGAGCTGTTTTTT.

The chain has TRBV20-1 and TRBJ1-2; 10 bases line up with TRBD1. After removal of 2 bases from V and 6 bases from J, the junction contained 12 bases not matched to a gene. The germline gives CDR1 DFQATT, CDR2 SNEGSKA (reference sequence). CDR3 size: 16 residues. CDR3 coding DNA: TGCAGTGCTAGATCCCGGGACAGGGGCGACTACCATGGCTACACCTTC. Its protein is CSARSRDRGDYHGYTF.

This clonotype was seen a few times. This chain links TRBV29-1 with TRBJ1-6; no reliable D call. Germline V gene data show CDR1 as SQVTM and CDR2 as ANQGSEA. This CDR3 has 13 residues. The ends were cut back, 0 bases at V and 7 bases at J, with 7 bases in the middle. CDR3 sequence reads: CSVEDRSNSPLHF. The CDR3 DNA follows: TGCAGCGTTGAAGACAGGTCGAATTCACCCCTCCACTTT.

Only a few counts were recorded for this clonotype. V usage is TRBV5-1 and J usage is TRBJ2-6, with TRBD2 as a possible D gene (6 bases). The germline gives CDR1 SGHRS, CDR2 YFSETQ. The CDR3 runs 17 residues. Trimming left V 0 bases short and J 1 base short, with 11 bases between. CDR3 coding DNA: TGCGCCAGCAGCTTGGGAGGAGGGCTATCTGGGGCCAACGTCCTGACTTTC. This sequence encodes CASSLGGGLSGANVLTF.

The chain has TRBV12-3 or TRBV12-4 and TRBJ2-1, with D maybe TRBD1 (5 bases). The V end lost 3 bases, the J end lost 4 bases, and 22 bases lay between the germline ends. This CDR3 region has 18 residues. CDR3 region: CASSFRTLGIGHYNEQFF. The DNA for the CDR3 is TGTGCCAGCAGTTTCAGGACATTAGGTATCGGCCATTACAATGAGCAGTTCTTC.

This clonotype has more than one count but fewer than ten. The chain couples TRBV7-2 to TRBJ1-2, with 7 positions matching TRBD1. V lost 4 bases and J lost 8; bases outside the gene matches: 13. Germline V CDR1 and CDR2: SGHTA, FQGNSA. The CDR3 has 15 amino acids. CDR3 in amino acids: CASSYSTGISRGYTF. CDR3 sequence (DNA): TGTGCCAGCAGCTACTCGACAGGGATTTCGCGGGGCTACACCTTC.

This clonotype was detected only a few times. This chain uses TRBV28 with TRBJ2-5; D may be TRBD1 (6 bases). The ends were cut back, 1 base at V and 2 bases at J, with 11 bases in the middle. Germline CDR1 and CDR2: MDHEN and SYDVKM. The CDR3 runs 15 residues. The CDR3 DNA sequence: TGTGCCAGCAGTTTATTGGGACAAAATCAAGAGACCCAGTACTTC. Its protein is CASSLLGQNQETQYF. Supplemented by reference TRBV28 and TRBJ2-5, the full variable domain reads DVKVTQSSRYLVKRTGEKVFLECVQDMDHENMFWYRQDPGLGLRLIYFSYDVKMKEKGDIPEGYSVSREKKERFSLILESASTNQTSMYLCASSLLGQNQETQYFGPGTRLLVL.

As for this clonotype: An end of the junction differs from the germline gene, which may be a read error. V and J are TRBV10-3 and TRBJ2-3, with 11 bases fitting TRBD2. The germline V gene has CDR1 ENHRY and CDR2 SYGVKD. This CDR3 has 15 amino acids. The DNA for the CDR3 is TGTGCCATCAGAGCCCTAGCGGGGGGCACAGATGCGCAGTATTTT. Its translation: CAIRALAGGTDAQYF.